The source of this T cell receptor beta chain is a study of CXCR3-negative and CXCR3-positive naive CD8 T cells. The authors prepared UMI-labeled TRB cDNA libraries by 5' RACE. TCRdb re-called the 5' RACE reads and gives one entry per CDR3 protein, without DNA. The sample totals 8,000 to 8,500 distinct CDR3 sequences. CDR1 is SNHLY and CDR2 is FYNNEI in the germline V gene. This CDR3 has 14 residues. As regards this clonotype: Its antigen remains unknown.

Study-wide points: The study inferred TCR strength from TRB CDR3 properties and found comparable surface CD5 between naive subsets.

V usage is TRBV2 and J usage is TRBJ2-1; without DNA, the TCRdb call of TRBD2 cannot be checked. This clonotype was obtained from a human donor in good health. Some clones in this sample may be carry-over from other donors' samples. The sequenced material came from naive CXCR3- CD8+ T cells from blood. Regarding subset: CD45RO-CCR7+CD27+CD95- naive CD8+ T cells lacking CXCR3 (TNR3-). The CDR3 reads CASSGLAGVHEQFF. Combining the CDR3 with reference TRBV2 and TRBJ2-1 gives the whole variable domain EPEVTQTPSHQVTQMGQEVILRCVPISNHLYFYWYRQILGQKVEFLVSFYNNEISEKSEIFDDQFSVERPDGSNFTLKIRSTKLEDSAMYFCASSGLAGVHEQFFGPGTRLTVL.